Listed here are 14 T cell receptor beta chains from one sample, sequenced in a study of blood T cell repertoires in COVID-19. TCRdb keeps only in-frame clones here, not all; method: immunoSEQ multiplex PCR. In the table there are 300,000 to 450,000 clones, 75% to 90% of which are singletons. The sequencing sample was made of peripheral blood. Receptors were obtained from a young woman with acute or convalescent COVID-19.

The CDR3 here is CASSVGAGPYNEQFF. The CDR3 DNA follows: TGTGCCAGTAGCGTCGGAGCGGGACCATACAATGAGCAGTTCTTC. The gene calls are TRBV19 and TRBJ2-1; 7 bases are shared with TRBD2. CDR1 and CDR2 (germline): LNHDA, SQIVND (reference sequence). J gave up 4 bases and V 6 bases, and 9 bases lay outside the gene matches. CDR3 size: 15 residues.

The chain uses TRBV5-1 and TRBJ1-3; no clear D gene. The CDR3 runs 14 residues. Deletions cut 6 bases from V and 0 bases from J, with 10 bases between. CDR1 SGHRS and CDR2 YFSETQ come from the germline V gene. The CDR3 coding sequence is TGCGCCAGCACCGAGGGAAGCTCTGGAAACACCATATATTTT. Protein product: CASTEGSSGNTIYF. Full variable domain (rest looked up from reference TRBV5-1 and TRBJ1-3): KAGVTQTPRYLIKTRGQQVTLSCSPISGHRSVSWYQQTPGQGLQFLFEYFSETQRNKGNFPGRFSGRQFSNSRSEMNVSTLELGDSALYLCASTEGSSGNTIYFGEGSWLTVV.

This clone was observed at least ten times. The V gene is TRBV9, the J gene TRBJ2-5; TRBD2 aligns across 11 bases. V dropped 2 bases and J dropped 4; count of bases not matched to a gene: 7. The CDR3 has 16 residues. Germline CDR1 reads SGDLS; CDR2 reads YYNGEE. The DNA for the CDR3 is TGTGCCAGCAGCGTTAGCGGGGGGGCCATTGGAGAGACCCAGTACTTC. It codes for CASSVSGGAIGETQYF.

The chain recombines TRBV12-5 with TRBJ1-2; 8 nucleotides match TRBD1. CDR1 is LGHNT and CDR2 is FRNRAP in the germline V gene. The CDR3 has 13 residues. The V and J ends lost 6 bases and 8 bases, in that order; junction bases with no gene match: 8. The CDR3 coding sequence is TGTGCTAGTGGAATGGCCAGGGGGCAAGGCTACACCTTC. Its protein is CASGMARGQGYTF.

This rearrangement joins TRBV7-6 to TRBJ1-6; 8 bases line up with TRBD1. The germline CDR1 and CDR2 sequences are SGHVS and FNYEAQ. This CDR3 is built from 16 residues. Trimming cost V 1 base and J 9 bases; bases outside gene matches: 8. The CDR3 protein is CASSLVAGQGSSPLHF. In DNA, the CDR3 is TGTGCCAGCAGCTTAGTCGCCGGACAGGGAAGTTCACCCCTCCACTTT.

This rearrangement joins TRBV4-1 to TRBJ1-1; 11 bases fit TRBD1. The CDR3 runs 16 residues. The ends lost 4 bases at V and 1 base at J; junction bases unmatched: 5. Germline lookup yields CDR1 MGHRA and CDR2 YSYEKL. CDR3 amino acids: CASSPGTGGWNTEAFF. The CDR3 DNA is TGCGCCAGCAGCCCTGGGACAGGGGGTTGGAACACTGAAGCTTTCTTT.

The chain has TRBV7-3 and TRBJ2-5, with D perhaps TRBD1 (5 bases). The CDR3 is 13 residues long. Germline loops: CDR1 SGHTA, CDR2 FQGTGA. V was pared by 5 bases and J by 3 bases, with 10 bases between. In nucleotides, the CDR3 is TGTGCCAGCAGCCATAGGGGTGAAGAGACCCAGTACTTC. Translating it yields CASSHRGEETQYF.

The chain recombines TRBV5-1 with TRBJ2-2; 8 nucleotides align to TRBD2. The V gene's germline CDR1 is SGHRS and CDR2 YFSETQ. J gave up 4 bases and V 2 bases, and 7 bases lay outside the gene matches. The CDR3 spans 16 residues. Here the CDR3 DNA reads TGCGCCAGCAGCTTAGAAATCGGGGGGGCCACCGGGGAGCTGTTTTTT. It specifies CASSLEIGGATGELFF.

The chain has TRBV5-6 and TRBJ2-5, with a possible D match to TRBD2 (7 bases). CDR3 length: 13 residues. Germline V gives CDR1 SGHDT, CDR2 YYEEEE. Trimming stripped 4 bases from V and 5 bases from J, with 12 bases between. Here the CDR3 DNA reads TGTGCCAGCAGCCGGGGGGCAGGCGAGACCCAGTACTTC. Protein sequence: CASSRGAGETQYF.

The chain carries TRBV28 and TRBJ1-6, with D tentatively TRBD1 (6 bases). The CDR3 sequence is 14 residues long. The germline gives CDR1 MDHEN, CDR2 SYDVKM. V lost 2 bases to trimming and J lost 7 bases, with 9 bases between them. The CDR3 nucleotides are TGTGCCAGCAGTTTACGACAGGAAAATTCACCCCTCCACTTT. Translation: CASSLRQENSPLHF.

The chain couples TRBV19 to TRBJ2-1; tentatively, D is TRBD2 (5 bases). V lost 3 bases and J 8 bases, leaving 14 bases between the germline ends. CDR1 and CDR2 from the germline V gene are LNHDA and SQIVND (reference sequence). This CDR3 has 14 residues. The CDR3 is CASSIGLGRHEQFF. The CDR3 bases are TGTGCCAGTAGTATTGGACTCGGGCGTCATGAGCAGTTCTTC.

This chain uses TRBV7-9 with TRBJ2-2; tentatively, D is TRBD2 (5 bases). This CDR3 region has 15 residues. The V end was cut by 3 bases, the J end by 1 base, with 9 bases between. Germline V gene data show CDR1 as SEHNR and CDR2 as FQNEAQ (reference sequence). In nucleotides, the CDR3 is TGTGCCAGCAGCTTTGGCGGACTGAACACCGGGGAGCTGTTTTTT. Protein: CASSFGGLNTGELFF. Full variable domain (missing parts from reference TRBV7-9 and TRBJ2-2): DTGVSQNPRHKITKRGQNVTFRCDPISEHNRLYWYRQTLGQGPEFLTYFQNEAQLEKSRLLSDRFSAERPKGSFSTLEIQRTEQGDSAMYLCASSFGGLNTGELFFGEGSRLTVL.

The chain uses TRBV12-3 or TRBV12-4 and TRBJ1-1; possibly TRBD1 for D (5 bases). V lost 6 bases to trimming and J lost 0 bases, with 8 bases between them. This CDR3 contains 13 residues. CDR3 sequence (DNA): TGTGCCAGCAGGGTACAGGTGAACACTGAAGCTTTCTTT. Translation gives CASRVQVNTEAFF.

In its sample, this clone was seen a few times. This chain uses TRBV7-6 with TRBJ1-6; D unresolved. Looked up from germline, CDR1 is SGHVS and CDR2 is FNYEAQ. The CDR3 is 15 amino acids. Trimming left V 1 base short and J 5 bases short, with 9 bases between. CDR3 protein: CASSLVTGNNSPLHF. The CDR3 bases are TGTGCCAGCAGCTTAGTAACGGGGAATAATTCACCCCTCCACTTT.